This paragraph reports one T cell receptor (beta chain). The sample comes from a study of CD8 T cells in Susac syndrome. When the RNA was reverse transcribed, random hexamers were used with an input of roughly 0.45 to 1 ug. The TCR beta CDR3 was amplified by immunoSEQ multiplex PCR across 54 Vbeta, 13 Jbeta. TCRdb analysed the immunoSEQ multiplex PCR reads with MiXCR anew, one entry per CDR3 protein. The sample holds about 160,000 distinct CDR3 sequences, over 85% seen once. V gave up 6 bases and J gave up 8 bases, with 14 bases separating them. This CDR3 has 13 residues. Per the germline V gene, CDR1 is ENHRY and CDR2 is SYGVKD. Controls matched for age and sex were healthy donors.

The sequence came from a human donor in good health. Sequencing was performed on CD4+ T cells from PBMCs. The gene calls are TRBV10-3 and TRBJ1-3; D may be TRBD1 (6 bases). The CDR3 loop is CAIRKQGPDTIYF. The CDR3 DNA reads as TGTGCCATCAGAAAACAGGGTCCCGACACCATATATTTT.